This TCR beta chain was sequenced in a study of T-cell memory formation after mild COVID-19. The germline V gene encodes CDR1 MNHEY and CDR2 SMNVEV (reference sequence). Trimming shortened V by 5 bases and J by 3 bases, and 11 bases separated the two germline ends. The CDR3 runs to 13 residues. TCRdb passed the 5' RACE reads through MiXCR, listing each CDR3 protein once. The repertoire holds about 350,000 distinct CDR3 sequences, with roughly an eighth as singletons. The chain has TRBV27 and TRBJ2-7; no clear D gene. This sequence was found in a man younger than 35 who had mild COVID-19 (a few samples of this study predate the infection). Cell type and time point are not known. Sequenced material: PBMCs or a T cell subset sorted from them (not recorded which). DNA of the CDR3: TGTGCCAGCAGTCGTCAGGTGGGCTACGAGCAGTACGTC. Translated, it gives CASSRQVGYEQYV.